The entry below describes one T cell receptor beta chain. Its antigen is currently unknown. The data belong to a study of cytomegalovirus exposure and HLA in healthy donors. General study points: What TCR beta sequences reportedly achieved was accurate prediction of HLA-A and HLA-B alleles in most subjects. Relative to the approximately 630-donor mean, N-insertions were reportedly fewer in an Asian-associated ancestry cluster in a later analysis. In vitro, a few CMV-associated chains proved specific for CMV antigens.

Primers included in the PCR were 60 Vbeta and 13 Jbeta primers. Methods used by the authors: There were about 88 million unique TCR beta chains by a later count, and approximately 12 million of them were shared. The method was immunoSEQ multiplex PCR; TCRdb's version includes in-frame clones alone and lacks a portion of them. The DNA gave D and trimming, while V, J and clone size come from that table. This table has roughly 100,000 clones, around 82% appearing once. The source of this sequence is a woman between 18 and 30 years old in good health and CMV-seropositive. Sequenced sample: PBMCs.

CDR3 loop: CASRGRINQPQHF. Written as DNA, the CDR3 is TGTGCCAGCAGGGGGCGGATCAATCAGCCCCAGCATTTT. This rearrangement joins TRBV27 to TRBJ1-5, with D maybe TRBD1 (5 bases). Trimming shortened V by 6 bases and J by 3 bases, and 9 bases separated the two germline ends. The CDR3 covers 13 residues. Germline values: CDR1 MNHEY, CDR2 SMNVEV (reference sequence).